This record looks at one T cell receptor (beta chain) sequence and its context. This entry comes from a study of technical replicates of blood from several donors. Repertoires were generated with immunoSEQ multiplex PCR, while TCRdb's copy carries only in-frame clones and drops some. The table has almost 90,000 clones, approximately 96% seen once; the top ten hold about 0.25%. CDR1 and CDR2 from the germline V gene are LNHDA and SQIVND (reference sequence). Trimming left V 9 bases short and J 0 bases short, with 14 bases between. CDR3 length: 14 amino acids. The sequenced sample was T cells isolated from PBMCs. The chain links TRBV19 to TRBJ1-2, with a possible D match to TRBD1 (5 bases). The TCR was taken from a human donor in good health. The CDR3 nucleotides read TGTGCCAGCGGTCCCGGGGGAGCTAACTATGGCTACACCTTC. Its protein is CASGPGGANYGYTF.